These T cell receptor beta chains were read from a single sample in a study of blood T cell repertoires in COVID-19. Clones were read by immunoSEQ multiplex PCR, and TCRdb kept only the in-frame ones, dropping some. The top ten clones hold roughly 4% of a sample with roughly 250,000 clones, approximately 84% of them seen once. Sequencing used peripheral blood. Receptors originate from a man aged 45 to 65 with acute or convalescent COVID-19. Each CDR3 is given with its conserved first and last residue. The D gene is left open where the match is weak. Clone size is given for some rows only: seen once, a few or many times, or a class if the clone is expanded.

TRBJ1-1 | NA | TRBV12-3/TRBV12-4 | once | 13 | CASIPAGITEAFF | TGTGCCAGCATCCCGGCGGGCATCACTGAAGCTTTCTTT
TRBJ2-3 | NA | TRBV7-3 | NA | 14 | CASSNRGITDTQYF | TGTGCCAGCAGTAACCGGGGGATCACAGATACGCAGTATTTT
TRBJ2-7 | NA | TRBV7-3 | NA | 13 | CASSLGTGDEQYF | TGTGCCAGCAGCTTAGGGACGGGAGACGAGCAGTACTTC
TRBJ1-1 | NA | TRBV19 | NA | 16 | CASSIGPGPVNTEAFF | TGTGCCAGTAGTATAGGACCAGGCCCAGTGAACACTGAAGCTTTCTTT
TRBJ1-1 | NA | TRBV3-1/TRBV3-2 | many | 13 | CASSRGRSGEAFF | TGTGCCAGCAGCAGGGGCCGGAGTGGTGAAGCTTTCTTT
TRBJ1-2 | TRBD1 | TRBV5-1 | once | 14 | CASSLTGTGYGYTF | TGCGCCAGCAGCTTAACCGGGACAGGGTATGGCTACACCTTC
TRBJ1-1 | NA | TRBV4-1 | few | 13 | CASSQVLGDEAFF | TGCGCCAGCAGCCAAGTTCTAGGGGATGAAGCTTTCTTT
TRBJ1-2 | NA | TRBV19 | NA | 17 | CASNSKSALSLNYGYTF | TGTGCCAGTAACAGCAAATCGGCCCTCAGTCTAAACTATGGCTACACCTTC
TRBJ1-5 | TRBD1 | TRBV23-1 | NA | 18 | CASSQSKGQGAGTQPQHF | TGCGCCAGCAGTCAATCGAAGGGACAGGGCGCGGGCACTCAGCCCCAGCATTTT
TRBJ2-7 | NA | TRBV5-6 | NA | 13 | CASRPRGLYEQYF | TGTGCCAGCAGGCCCAGGGGTCTGTACGAGCAGTACTTC
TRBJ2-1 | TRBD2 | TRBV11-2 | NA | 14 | CASSRPTGGNEQFF | TGTGCCAGCAGCCGACCCACGGGGGGCAATGAGCAGTTCTTC
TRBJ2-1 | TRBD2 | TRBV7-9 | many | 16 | CASSFSLAGAGNEQFF | TGTGCCAGCAGCTTTTCCCTAGCGGGAGCTGGGAATGAGCAGTTCTTC
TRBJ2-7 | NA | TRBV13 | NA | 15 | CASSLGTPANNEQYF | TGTGCCAGCAGCTTAGGGACTCCGGCGAACAACGAGCAGTACTTC
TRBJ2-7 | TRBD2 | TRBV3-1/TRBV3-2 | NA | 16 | CASSGLAGLHPYEQYF | TGTGCCAGCAGCGGACTAGCGGGGCTACACCCCTACGAGCAGTACTTC
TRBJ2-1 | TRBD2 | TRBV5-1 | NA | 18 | CASSFLGLAGESYNEQFF | TGCGCCAGCAGCTTCCTGGGACTAGCGGGGGAGTCCTACAATGAGCAGTTCTTC
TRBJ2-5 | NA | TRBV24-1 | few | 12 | CATPPYYETQYF | TGTGCCACCCCCCCCTACTATGAGACCCAGTACTTC
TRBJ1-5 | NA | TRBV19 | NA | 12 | CASSMRAQPQHF | TGTGCCAGTAGTATGAGGGCGCAGCCCCAGCATTTT
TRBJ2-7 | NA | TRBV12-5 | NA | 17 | CASGFGTNRGTSYEQYF | TGTGCTAGTGGTTTTGGGACAAACCGGGGTACCTCCTACGAGCAGTACTTC
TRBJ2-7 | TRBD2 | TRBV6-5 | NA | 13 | CASRPLAGEQQYF | TGTGCCAGCAGACCCCTAGCGGGGGAGCAGCAGTACTTC
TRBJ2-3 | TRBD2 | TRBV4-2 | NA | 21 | CASSQARRAAGGPTGTDTQYF | TGTGCCAGCAGCCAAGCCCGGCGGGCGGCGGGGGGCCCAACTGGCACAGATACGCAGTATTTT
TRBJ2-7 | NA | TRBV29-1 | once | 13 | CSIHLGGYYEQYF | TGCAGCATCCACCTAGGGGGATACTACGAGCAGTACTTC
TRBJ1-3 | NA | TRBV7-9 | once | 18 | CASSSPPGSYSSGNTIYF | TGTGCCAGCAGCTCCCCACCCGGGAGTTATAGCTCTGGAAACACCATATATTTT
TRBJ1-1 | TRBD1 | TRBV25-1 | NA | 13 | CASSGQGRSEAFF | TGTGCCAGCAGTGGACAGGGGAGGTCTGAAGCTTTCTTT
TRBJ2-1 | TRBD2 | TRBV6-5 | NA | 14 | CASSYEIAGGEQFF | TGTGCCAGCAGTTACGAAATAGCGGGAGGAGAGCAGTTCTTC
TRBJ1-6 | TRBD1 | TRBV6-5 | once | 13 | CASSRQGNSPLHF | TGTGCCAGCAGTAGACAGGGTAATTCACCCCTCCACTTT
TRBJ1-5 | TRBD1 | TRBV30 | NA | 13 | CAWSVTGDQPQHF | TGTGCCTGGAGTGTAACAGGGGATCAGCCCCAGCATTTT
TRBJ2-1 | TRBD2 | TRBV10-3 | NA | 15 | CAIRTRTSSTNEQFF | TGTGCCATCAGGACGAGGACTAGTAGTACTAATGAGCAGTTCTTC
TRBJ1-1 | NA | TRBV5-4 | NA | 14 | CASSFGIGNTEAFF | TGTGCCAGCAGCTTCGGGATAGGGAACACTGAAGCTTTCTTT
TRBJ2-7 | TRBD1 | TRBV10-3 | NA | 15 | CAISESVTGGYEQYF | TGTGCCATCAGTGAGTCTGTGACAGGGGGCTACGAGCAGTACTTC
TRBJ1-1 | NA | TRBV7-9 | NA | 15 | CASSLEGAARTEAFF | TGTGCCAGCAGCTTAGAAGGTGCGGCGCGCACTGAAGCTTTCTTT
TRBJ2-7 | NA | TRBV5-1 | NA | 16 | CASSLGYGTDLYEQYF | TGCGCCAGCAGCTTGGGATATGGGACTGACCTTTACGAGCAGTACTTC
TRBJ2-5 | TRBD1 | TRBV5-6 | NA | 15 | CASSTDTGGQETQYF | TGTGCCAGCAGCACAGATACAGGGGGGCAAGAGACCCAGTACTTC
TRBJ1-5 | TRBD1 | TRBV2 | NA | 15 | CASSPGQGIGQPQHF | TGTGCCAGCAGTCCGGGACAGGGGATCGGTCAGCCCCAGCATTTT